Below are 2 T cell receptor beta chains sequenced from a single sample in a study of blood T cells in healthy people across ages. It was with a sample-barcoded 5' primer and a J-beta primer mix that a second PCR of about 7 to 12 cycles was run. TCRdb reprocessed the 5' RACE reads with MiXCR, giving one entry per CDR3 protein. This table has around 1,500,000 distinct CDR3 sequences, 28% appearing once. The sequencing input was blood. The receptor set was obtained from a young woman in good health.

This clonotype was counted between two and nine times. V usage is TRBV10-3 and J usage is TRBJ1-2, with 12 bases identical to TRBD1. Germline CDR1 is ENHRY and CDR2 is SYGVKD. The CDR3 runs to 17 residues. V lost 4 bases to trimming and J lost 0 bases; unmatched junction nucleotides: 6. The CDR3 region is CAISGPGQGASNYGYTF. The CDR3 DNA follows: TGTGCCATCAGTGGACCGGGACAGGGGGCATCTAACTATGGCTACACCTTC.

The chain links TRBV5-6 to TRBJ1-2, with a tentative D call TRBD1 (5 bases). Germline-derived CDR1 and CDR2 are SGHDT and YYEEEE. This CDR3 region has 15 residues. The germline V and J ends were trimmed by 3 bases and 4 bases, with 16 bases remaining between them. As DNA, the CDR3 is TGTGCCAGCAGCTCGTGGGGCTTATCATTCTATGGCTACACCTTC. Protein: CASSSWGLSFYGYTF.